This T cell receptor (beta chain) is drawn from a study of blood T cell repertoires in COVID-19. In the study overall: Whether acute or convalescent, the COVID-19 samples came from the United States, Italy and Spain. In each case, the material was cDNA or gDNA derived from T cells, B-cell-depleted T cells, or PBMCs.

Under the authors' procedure: Reference gene primers were amplified, and this amplification served to estimate nucleated cell counts. TCRdb keeps only in-frame clones here, not all; method: immunoSEQ multiplex PCR. That table supplies the V and J calls and clone size; D and trimming were determined from the DNA. This sample has around 46,000 clones, with around 85% found just once. The sample taken for sequencing was peripheral blood. This receptor was taken from a human donor in a cohort sampled during active COVID-19. The donor label of this sample is uncertain.

The CDR3 nucleotides are TGTGCCAGCAGCCCCCCGGGACAGCATATCACTGAAGCTTTCTTT. Protein product: CASSPPGQHITEAFF. The chain employs TRBV3-1 (or the pseudogene TRBV3-2) and TRBJ1-1; TRBD1 matches at 7 bases. V trimming: 4 bases; J trimming: 4 bases; junction bases outside the gene matches: 9. The CDR3 totals 15 residues. Per the germline V gene, CDR1 is LGHDT and CDR2 is YNNKEL (reference sequence).